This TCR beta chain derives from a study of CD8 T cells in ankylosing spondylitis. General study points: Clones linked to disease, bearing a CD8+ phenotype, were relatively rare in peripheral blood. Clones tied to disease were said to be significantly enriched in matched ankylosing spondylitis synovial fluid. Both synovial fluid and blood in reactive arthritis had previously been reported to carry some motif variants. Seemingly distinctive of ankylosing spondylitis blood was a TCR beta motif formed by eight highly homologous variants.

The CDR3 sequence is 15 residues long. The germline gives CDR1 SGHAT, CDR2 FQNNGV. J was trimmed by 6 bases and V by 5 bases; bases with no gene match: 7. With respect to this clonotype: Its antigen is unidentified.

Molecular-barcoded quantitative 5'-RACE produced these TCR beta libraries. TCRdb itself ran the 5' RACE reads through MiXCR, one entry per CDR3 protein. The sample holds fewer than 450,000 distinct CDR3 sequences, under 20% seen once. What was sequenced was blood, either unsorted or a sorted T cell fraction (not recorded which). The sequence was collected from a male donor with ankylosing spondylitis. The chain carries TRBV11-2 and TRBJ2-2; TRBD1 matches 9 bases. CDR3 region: CASSPRTGGPGELFF. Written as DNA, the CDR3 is TGTGCCAGCAGCCCAAGAACAGGGGGCCCCGGGGAGCTGTTTTTT. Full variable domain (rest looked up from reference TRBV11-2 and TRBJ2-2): EAGVAQSPRYKIIEKRQSVAFWCNPISGHATLYWYQQILGQGPKLLIQFQNNGVVDDSQLPKDRFSAERLKGVDSTLKIQPAKLEDSAVYLCASSPRTGGPGELFFGEGSRLTVL.